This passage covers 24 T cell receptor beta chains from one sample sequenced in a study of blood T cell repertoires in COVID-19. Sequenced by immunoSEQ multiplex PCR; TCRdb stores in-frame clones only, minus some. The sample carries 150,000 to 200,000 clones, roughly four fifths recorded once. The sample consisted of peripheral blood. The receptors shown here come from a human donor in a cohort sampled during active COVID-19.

The CDR3 DNA sequence: TGCGCCAGCAGCTGGGGGGGGAATAGCAATCAGCCCCAGCATTTT. This codes for CASSWGGNSNQPQHF. The chain carries TRBV5-1 and TRBJ1-5, with D maybe TRBD1 (5 bases). Germline assignment: CDR1 SGHRS and CDR2 YFSETQ. V lost 3 bases and J lost 0, with 10 bases in between. The CDR3 is made up of 15 amino acids.

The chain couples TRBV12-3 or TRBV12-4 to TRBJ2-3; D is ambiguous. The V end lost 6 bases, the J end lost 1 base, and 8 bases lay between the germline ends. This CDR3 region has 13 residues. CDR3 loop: CASSVTGTDTQYF. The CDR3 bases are TGTGCCAGCAGCGTCACAGGCACAGATACGCAGTATTTT.

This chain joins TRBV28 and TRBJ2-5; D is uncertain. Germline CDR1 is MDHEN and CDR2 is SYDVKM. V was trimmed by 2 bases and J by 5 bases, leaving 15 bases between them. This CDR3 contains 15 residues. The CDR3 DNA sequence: TGTGCCAGCAGTTTAATGAGAGGTACGATCGAGACCCAGTACTTC. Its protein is CASSLMRGTIETQYF. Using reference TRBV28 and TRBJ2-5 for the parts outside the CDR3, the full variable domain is DVKVTQSSRYLVKRTGEKVFLECVQDMDHENMFWYRQDPGLGLRLIYFSYDVKMKEKGDIPEGYSVSREKKERFSLILESASTNQTSMYLCASSLMRGTIETQYFGPGTRLLVL.

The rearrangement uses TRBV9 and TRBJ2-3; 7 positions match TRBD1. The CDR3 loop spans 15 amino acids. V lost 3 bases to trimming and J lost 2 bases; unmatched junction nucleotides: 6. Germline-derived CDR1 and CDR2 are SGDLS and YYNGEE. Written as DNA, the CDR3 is TGTGCCAGCAGCGCAGGGGGACAGCCCACAGATACGCAGTATTTT. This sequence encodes CASSAGGQPTDTQYF.

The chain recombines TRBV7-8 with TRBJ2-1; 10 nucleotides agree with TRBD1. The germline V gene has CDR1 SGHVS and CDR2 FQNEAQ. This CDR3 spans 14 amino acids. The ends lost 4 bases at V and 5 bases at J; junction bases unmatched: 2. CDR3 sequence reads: CASSSGQGDNEQFF. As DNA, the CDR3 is TGTGCCAGCAGCTCCGGACAGGGGGACAATGAGCAGTTCTTC.

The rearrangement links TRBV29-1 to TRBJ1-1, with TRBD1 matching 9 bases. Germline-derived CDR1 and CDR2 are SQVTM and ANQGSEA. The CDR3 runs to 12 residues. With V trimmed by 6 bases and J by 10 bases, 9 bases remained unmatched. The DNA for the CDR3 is TGCAGCGTGAGGACAGGGGTCTCGGCAGCTTTCTTT. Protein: CSVRTGVSAAFF.

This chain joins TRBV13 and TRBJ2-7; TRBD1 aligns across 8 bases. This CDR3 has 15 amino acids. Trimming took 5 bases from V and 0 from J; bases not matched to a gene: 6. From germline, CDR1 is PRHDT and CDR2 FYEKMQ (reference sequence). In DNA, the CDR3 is TGTGCCAGCAGCAGCCGGGACAGGATCTCCTACGAGCAGTACTTC. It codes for CASSSRDRISYEQYF.

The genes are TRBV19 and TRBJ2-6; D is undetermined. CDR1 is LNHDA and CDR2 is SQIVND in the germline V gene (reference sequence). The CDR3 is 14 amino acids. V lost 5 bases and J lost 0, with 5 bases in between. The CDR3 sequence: CASSPSSGANVLTF. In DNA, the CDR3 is TGTGCCAGTAGTCCGAGCTCTGGGGCCAACGTCCTGACTTTC. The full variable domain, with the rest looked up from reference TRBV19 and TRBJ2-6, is DGGITQSPKYLFRKEGQNVTLSCEQNLNHDAMYWYRQDPGQGLRLIYYSQIVNDFQKGDIAEGYSVSREKKESFPLTVTSAQKNPTAFYLCASSPSSGANVLTFGAGSRLTVL.

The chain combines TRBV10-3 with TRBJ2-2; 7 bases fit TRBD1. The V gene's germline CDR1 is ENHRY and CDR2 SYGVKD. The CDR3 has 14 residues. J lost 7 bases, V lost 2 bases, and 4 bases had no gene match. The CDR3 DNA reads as TGTGCCATCAGTGAGATGACAGGGTTCGGGGAGCTGTTTTTT. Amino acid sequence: CAISEMTGFGELFF.

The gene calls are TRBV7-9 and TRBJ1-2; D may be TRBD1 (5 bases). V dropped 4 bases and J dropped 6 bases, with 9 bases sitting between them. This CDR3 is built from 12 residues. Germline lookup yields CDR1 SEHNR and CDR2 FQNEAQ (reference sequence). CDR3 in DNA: TGTGCCAGCAGCTACAGGAGCGATGGCTACACCTTC. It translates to CASSYRSDGYTF.

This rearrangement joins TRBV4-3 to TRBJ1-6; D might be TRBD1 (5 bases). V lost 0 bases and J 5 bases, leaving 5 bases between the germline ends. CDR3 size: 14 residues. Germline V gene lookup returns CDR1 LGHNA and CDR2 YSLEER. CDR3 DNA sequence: TGCGCCAGCAGCCAAGAGACAGATAATTCACCCCTCCACTTT. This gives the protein CASSQETDNSPLHF.

CDR3 DNA sequence: TGTGCCAGCAGCGTCGGACTTAATGAAAAACTGTTTTTT. Amino acid sequence: CASSVGLNEKLFF. The chain uses TRBV9 and TRBJ1-4; no definite D call. This CDR3 comprises 13 residues. Germline V CDR1 and CDR2: SGDLS, YYNGEE. Trimming shortened V by 2 bases and J by 4 bases, and 6 bases separated the two germline ends.

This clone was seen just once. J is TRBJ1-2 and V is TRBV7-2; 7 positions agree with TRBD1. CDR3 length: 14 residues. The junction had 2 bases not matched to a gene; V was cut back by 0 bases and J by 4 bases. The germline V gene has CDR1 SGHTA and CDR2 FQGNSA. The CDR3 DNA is TGTGCCAGCAGCTTAGCGGGACAGTTCTATGGCTACACCTTC. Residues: CASSLAGQFYGYTF.

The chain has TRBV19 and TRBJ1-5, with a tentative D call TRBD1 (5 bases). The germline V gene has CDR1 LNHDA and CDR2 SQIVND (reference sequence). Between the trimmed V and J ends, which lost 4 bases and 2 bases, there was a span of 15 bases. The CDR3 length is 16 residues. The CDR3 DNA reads TGTGCCAGTAGTAGCGCGGACGGGGGTGGCAATCAGCCCCAGCATTTT. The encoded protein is CASSSADGGGNQPQHF.

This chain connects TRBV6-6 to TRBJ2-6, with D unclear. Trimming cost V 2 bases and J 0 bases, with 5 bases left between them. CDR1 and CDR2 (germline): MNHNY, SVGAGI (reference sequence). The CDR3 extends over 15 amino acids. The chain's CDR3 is CASSYRDSGANVLTF. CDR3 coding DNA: TGTGCCAGCAGTTACCGCGACTCTGGGGCCAACGTCCTGACTTTC.

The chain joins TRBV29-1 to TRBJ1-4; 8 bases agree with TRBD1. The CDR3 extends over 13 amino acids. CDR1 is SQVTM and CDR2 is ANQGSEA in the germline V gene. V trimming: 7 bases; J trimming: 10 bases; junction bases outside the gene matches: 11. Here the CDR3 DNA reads TGCAGCGCGGGGACAGGTCGAGGGGGAAAACTGTTTTTT. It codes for CSAGTGRGGKLFF.

The CDR3 loop is CASRRDTYEQYF. The CDR3 DNA follows: TGTGCCAGCAGAAGGGACACCTACGAGCAGTACTTC. The chain recombines TRBV28 with TRBJ2-7; possibly TRBD1 for D (6 bases). The germline CDR1 and CDR2 sequences are MDHEN and SYDVKM. V was clipped by 6 bases and J by 2 bases, with 8 bases between them. The CDR3 is 12 residues long.

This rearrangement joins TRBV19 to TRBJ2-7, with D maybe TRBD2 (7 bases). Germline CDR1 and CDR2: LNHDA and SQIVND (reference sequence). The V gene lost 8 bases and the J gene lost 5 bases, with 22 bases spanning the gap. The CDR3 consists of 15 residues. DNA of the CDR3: TGTGCCAGTGGGAAACGGGGGGCAGGGGACCACGAGCAGTACTTC. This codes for CASGKRGAGDHEQYF.

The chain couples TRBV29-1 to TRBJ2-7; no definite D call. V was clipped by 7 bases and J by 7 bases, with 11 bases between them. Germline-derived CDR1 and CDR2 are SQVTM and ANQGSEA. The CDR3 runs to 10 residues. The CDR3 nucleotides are TGCAGCGCTTTAGGAGTGGAGCAGTACTTC. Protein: CSALGVEQYF.

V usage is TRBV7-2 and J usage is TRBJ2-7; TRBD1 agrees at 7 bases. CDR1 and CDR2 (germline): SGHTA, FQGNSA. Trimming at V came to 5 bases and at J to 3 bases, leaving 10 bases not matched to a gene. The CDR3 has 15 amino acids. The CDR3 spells CASSIQGLVDYEQYF. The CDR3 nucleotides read TGTGCCAGCAGCATACAGGGGTTGGTCGACTACGAGCAGTACTTC.

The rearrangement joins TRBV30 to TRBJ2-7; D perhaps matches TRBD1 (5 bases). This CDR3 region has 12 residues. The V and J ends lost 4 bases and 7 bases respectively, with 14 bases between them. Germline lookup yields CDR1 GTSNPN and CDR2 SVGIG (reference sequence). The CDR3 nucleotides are TGTGCCTGGAACGGCCCGACAGTAGAGCAGTACTTC. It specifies CAWNGPTVEQYF. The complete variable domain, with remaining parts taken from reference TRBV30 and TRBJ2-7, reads SQTIHQWPATLVQPVGSPLSLECTVEGTSNPNLYWYRQAAGRGLQLLFYSVGIGQISSEVPQNLSASRPQDRQFILSSKKLLLSDSGFYLCAWNGPTVEQYFGPGTRLTVT.

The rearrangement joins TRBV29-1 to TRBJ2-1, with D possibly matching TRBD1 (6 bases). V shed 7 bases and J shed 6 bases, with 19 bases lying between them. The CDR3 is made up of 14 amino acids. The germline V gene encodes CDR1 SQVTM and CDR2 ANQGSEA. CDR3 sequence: CSGNRDTNLNEQFF. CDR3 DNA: TGCAGCGGGAACCGGGACACCAATCTCAATGAGCAGTTCTTC.

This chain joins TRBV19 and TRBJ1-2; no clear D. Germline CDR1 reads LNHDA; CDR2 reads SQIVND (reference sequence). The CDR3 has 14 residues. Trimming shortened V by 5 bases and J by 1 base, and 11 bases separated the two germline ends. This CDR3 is CASSPAGLNYGYTF. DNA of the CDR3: TGTGCCAGTAGTCCGGCAGGACTTAACTATGGCTACACCTTC.

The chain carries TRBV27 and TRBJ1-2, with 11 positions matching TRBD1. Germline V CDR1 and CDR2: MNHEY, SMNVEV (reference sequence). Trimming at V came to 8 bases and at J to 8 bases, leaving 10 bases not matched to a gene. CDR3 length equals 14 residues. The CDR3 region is CASRPGTGGRGYTF. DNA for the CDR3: TGTGCCAGCCGCCCCGGGACAGGGGGAAGGGGCTACACCTTC.